The 5 T cell receptor beta chains below were found in one sample sequenced in a study of blood T cell repertoires in COVID-19. The assay was immunoSEQ multiplex PCR, and TCRdb's table has in-frame clones only and misses some. The table includes 180,000 or so clones, approximately 84% detected once. Sequencing input: peripheral blood. The receptors originated from a human donor with acute or convalescent COVID-19. The donor label of this sample is uncertain.

The CDR3, as DNA: TGTGCCAGCAGTTACGGGGCAGGGATATCCACCGGGGAGCTGTTTTTT. Translating gives CASSYGAGISTGELFF. J is TRBJ2-2 and V is TRBV6-5, with a tentative D call TRBD1 (5 bases). Trimming cost V 2 bases and J 4 bases, with 14 bases left between them. Germline CDR1 reads MNHEY; CDR2 reads SVGAGI. The CDR3 is 16 residues long.

The CDR3 DNA follows: TGTGCCAGCAGTCCATCGGTGACAGGGTTAAGGACCGGGGAGCTGTTTTTT. It codes for CASSPSVTGLRTGELFF. The V and J genes are TRBV27 and TRBJ2-2; 7 bases are shared with TRBD1. Germline CDR1 reads MNHEY; CDR2 reads SMNVEV (reference sequence). Trimming removed 5 bases from V and 5 bases from J; junction bases left unmatched: 14. This CDR3 spans 17 amino acids.

About this clone itself: The same CDR3 arises from other DNA sequences in this sample as well. The J gene is TRBJ1-2, the V gene TRBV6-2 or TRBV6-3, with D maybe TRBD1 (5 bases). CDR1 and CDR2 from the germline V gene are MNHEY and SVGEGT. V was trimmed by 5 bases and J by 4 bases, leaving 11 bases between them. There are 13 residues in the CDR3. The CDR3 loop reads CASSSTGAYGYTF. The CDR3 nucleotides are TGTGCCAGCAGTAGTACAGGAGCCTATGGCTACACCTTC.

The J gene is TRBJ2-5, the V gene TRBV18; D is uncertain. Germline V gene lookup returns CDR1 KGHSH and CDR2 LQKENI. CDR3 length: 13 amino acids. V was trimmed by 2 bases and J by 5 bases, leaving 9 bases between them. The DNA of the CDR3 is TGTGCCAGCTCACCAATCCAAGCTGAGACCCAGTACTTC. Its translation is CASSPIQAETQYF.

V usage is TRBV27 and J usage is TRBJ1-4, with a weak D call TRBD1 (5 bases). Per the germline V gene, CDR1 is MNHEY and CDR2 is SMNVEV (reference sequence). V lost 4 bases and J lost 2, with 8 bases in between. The CDR3 has 14 residues. In DNA form, the CDR3 reads TGTGCCAGCAGTTCGGGGGACACTAATGAAAAACTGTTTTTT. It encodes CASSSGDTNEKLFF.